The 15 T cell receptor beta chains below all came from one sample that was sequenced in a study of T cell changes during pregnancy in multiple sclerosis. Clones were read by immunoSEQ multiplex PCR, and TCRdb kept only the in-frame ones, dropping some. This table holds approximately 130,000 clones, 90% to 96% found once. Sample: peripheral blood, taken after pregnancy. All receptors come from a female donor with multiple sclerosis, enrolled in a pregnancy study.

The chain is built from TRBV9 and TRBJ2-3; TRBD2 matches 11 bases. The germline V gene has CDR1 SGDLS and CDR2 YYNGEE. J lost 6 bases, V lost 3 bases, and 12 bases had no gene match. The CDR3 runs 17 residues. The CDR3 bases are TGTGCCAGCAGCGCCCAAATAGCGGGAGGGCCCCCGGATACGCAGTATTTT. The encoded protein is CASSAQIAGGPPDTQYF.

V gene TRBV13 combines with J gene TRBJ2-1, with D tentatively TRBD2 (6 bases). From germline, CDR1 is PRHDT and CDR2 FYEKMQ (reference sequence). This CDR3 is built from 15 residues. V lost 3 bases and J 0 bases, leaving 9 bases between the germline ends. The CDR3 loop reads CASSFRETSYNEQFF. The CDR3 nucleotides are TGTGCCAGCAGCTTCCGGGAGACCTCCTACAATGAGCAGTTCTTC.

V is TRBV5-1 and J is TRBJ2-7, with a tentative D call TRBD2 (7 bases). V was cut by 6 bases and J by 5 bases, with 15 bases left in between. This CDR3 comprises 13 residues. Germline CDR1 and CDR2: SGHRS and YFSETQ. As DNA, the CDR3 is TGCGCCAGCAAGGGGGGAGGGGGGAACGAGCAGTACTTC. It is translated as CASKGGGGNEQYF. The full variable domain, in which reference TRBV5-1 and TRBJ2-7 provide the parts outside the CDR3, is KAGVTQTPRYLIKTRGQQVTLSCSPISGHRSVSWYQQTPGQGLQFLFEYFSETQRNKGNFPGRFSGRQFSNSRSEMNVSTLELGDSALYLCASKGGGGNEQYFGPGTRLTVT.

This clone was seen only once. The rearrangement joins TRBV6-4 to TRBJ2-1; TRBD2 is a possible D gene (6 bases). V gave up 3 bases and J gave up 5 bases, with 14 bases separating them. CDR1 and CDR2 from the germline V gene are MRHNA and SNTAGT. CDR3 size: 15 residues. The CDR3 spells CASSDGLAMNNEQFF. The DNA of the CDR3 is TGTGCCAGCAGTGATGGCCTAGCGATGAACAATGAGCAGTTCTTC.

The CDR3 spells CASSLREGYNEQFF. CDR3 sequence (DNA): TGTGCCAGCAGCTTGCGGGAGGGATACAATGAGCAGTTCTTC. The chain is built from TRBV7-2 and TRBJ2-1; 9 positions match TRBD2. The CDR3 is 14 residues long. The V gene's germline CDR1 is SGHTA and CDR2 FQGNSA. The ends lost 3 bases at V and 4 bases at J; junction bases unmatched: 1.

The chain has TRBV15 and TRBJ1-1, with D perhaps matching TRBD1 (6 bases). V lost 9 bases and J lost 0, with 32 bases in between. The CDR3 covers 20 residues. CDR1 and CDR2 (germline): LNHNV, YYDKDF (reference sequence). DNA of the CDR3: TGTGCCACTCTAGACACACACCCCGCGACCGCCAGGGACATGAACACTGAAGCTTTCTTT. This sequence encodes CATLDTHPATARDMNTEAFF.

The chain uses TRBV19 and TRBJ1-1; tentatively, D is TRBD1 (5 bases). V lost 2 bases and J lost 5, with 18 bases in between. The CDR3 spans 16 residues. Per germline, CDR1 LNHDA and CDR2 SQIVND (reference sequence). The CDR3 protein is CASSIRPVRKGTEAFF. In DNA, the CDR3 is TGTGCCAGTAGTATACGTCCTGTACGGAAGGGGACTGAAGCTTTCTTT.

This clone was observed once. The chain recombines TRBV7-2 with TRBJ2-7; D is uncertain. The CDR3 runs to 15 residues. CDR1 is SGHTA and CDR2 is FQGNSA in the germline V gene. V gave up 1 base and J gave up 1 base, with 11 bases separating them. This chain's CDR3 is CASSLVLGGSYEQYF. The CDR3 DNA sequence: TGTGCCAGCAGCTTAGTTCTCGGTGGTTCCTACGAGCAGTACTTC.

This rearrangement joins TRBV25-1 to TRBJ2-7; TRBD2 matches 14 bases. There are 18 residues in the CDR3. Germline assignment: CDR1 MGHDK and CDR2 SYGVNS. Losses at the gene ends were 2 bases for V and 5 bases for J; bases not matched to a gene: 11. CDR3 nucleotide sequence: TGTGCCAGCAGTGAACCCACCGGACTAGCGGGAGGACGGAACGAGCAGTACTTC. Protein: CASSEPTGLAGGRNEQYF.

The chain carries TRBV30 and TRBJ1-4; D remains ambiguous. This CDR3 spans 12 amino acids. CDR1 is GTSNPN and CDR2 is SVGIG in the germline V gene (reference sequence). Trimming pared 3 bases from V and 6 bases from J, leaving 8 bases between. The DNA of the CDR3 is TGTGCCTGGAGCGCTTTAGATGAAAAACTGTTTTTT. Its protein product is CAWSALDEKLFF.

This rearrangement joins TRBV18 to TRBJ2-5; TRBD1 is a possible D gene (5 bases). This CDR3 region has 16 residues. CDR1 is KGHSH, CDR2 LQKENI, per germline. Trimming pared 2 bases from V and 2 bases from J, leaving 15 bases between. DNA for the CDR3: TGTGCCAGCTCACCAAGTGCCGGCAGGGCTCAAGAGACCCAGTACTTC. As protein: CASSPSAGRAQETQYF.

The genes are TRBV2 and TRBJ1-5; D not resolved. This CDR3 is built from 15 residues. V dropped 2 bases and J dropped 1 base, with 9 bases sitting between them. CDR1 is SNHLY and CDR2 is FYNNEI in the germline V gene. CDR3 loop: CASSESRLSNQPQHF. In DNA form, the CDR3 reads TGTGCCAGCAGTGAAAGCAGGTTGAGCAATCAGCCCCAGCATTTT.

V usage is TRBV7-3 and J usage is TRBJ2-7; the D gene is possibly TRBD1 (7 bases). The germline CDR1 and CDR2 sequences are SGHTA and FQGTGA. CDR3 length equals 15 residues. Trimming shortened V by 4 bases and J by 3 bases, and 16 bases separated the two germline ends. The CDR3, as DNA: TGTGCCAGCAGCTCCGCCGGGGGACAGTACTACGAGCAGTACTTC. Translated, it gives CASSSAGGQYYEQYF.

V gene TRBV7-9 combines with J gene TRBJ2-5; D is uncertain. Between the trimmed V and J ends, which lost 0 bases and 4 bases, there was a span of 18 bases. In germline, CDR1 is SEHNR, CDR2 FQNEAQ (reference sequence). The CDR3 length is 17 residues. CDR3 region: CASSLAAQAWSSETQYF. CDR3 nucleotide sequence: TGTGCCAGCAGCTTAGCGGCCCAGGCTTGGTCCTCAGAGACCCAGTACTTC. Using reference TRBV7-9 and TRBJ2-5 for the parts outside the CDR3, the full variable domain is DTGVSQNPRHKITKRGQNVTFRCDPISEHNRLYWYRQTLGQGPEFLTYFQNEAQLEKSRLLSDRFSAERPKGSFSTLEIQRTEQGDSAMYLCASSLAAQAWSSETQYFGPGTRLLVL.

This clone was picked up one time. The gene calls are TRBV4-1 and TRBJ2-1, with unresolved D. V lost 0 bases, J lost 10 bases, and 10 bases lay in between. Per germline, CDR1 MGHRA and CDR2 YSYEKL. This CDR3 spans 13 amino acids. For the CDR3, the DNA is TGCGCCAGCAGCCAAGATGGAGTTGAGGAGCAGTTCTTC. Encoded protein: CASSQDGVEEQFF.